This T cell receptor beta chain was found in a study of molecular identifiers for immune sequencing clone quantification. Findings of the study overall: It was shown that clones above 20 RNA copies held over 97% of effector molecules, but under 1% in naive cells.

CDR1 SEHNR and CDR2 FQNEAQ come from the germline V gene (reference sequence). The J segment lost 4 bases and the V segment lost 5 bases, leaving 11 bases of the junction unmatched. This CDR3 contains 16 residues. Using its own MiXCR run on the PCR reads, TCRdb lists one record per CDR3 protein. This table has a few hundred thousand distinct CDR3 sequences, about 23% appearing once. As CD8+CD4-CCR7+CD45RA+ cells, naive CD8 T cells were sorted. Points on this clonotype: No antigen is known for it.

The origin of this receptor is a human donor in good health. Some libraries in this study had Jurkat cell RNA spiked in. This rearrangement joins TRBV7-9 to TRBJ2-7, with 10 nucleotides matching TRBD2. Sequenced sample: naive CD8+ T cells from blood, with Jurkat cell RNA spiked in. Subset here: FACS-sorted CD8+CD4-CCR7+CD45RA+ naive T cells. CDR3 DNA: TGTGCCAGCAGCGCCGTAGGAAGCGGGGGGGCTTACGAGCAGTACTTC. It is translated as CASSAVGSGGAYEQYF.